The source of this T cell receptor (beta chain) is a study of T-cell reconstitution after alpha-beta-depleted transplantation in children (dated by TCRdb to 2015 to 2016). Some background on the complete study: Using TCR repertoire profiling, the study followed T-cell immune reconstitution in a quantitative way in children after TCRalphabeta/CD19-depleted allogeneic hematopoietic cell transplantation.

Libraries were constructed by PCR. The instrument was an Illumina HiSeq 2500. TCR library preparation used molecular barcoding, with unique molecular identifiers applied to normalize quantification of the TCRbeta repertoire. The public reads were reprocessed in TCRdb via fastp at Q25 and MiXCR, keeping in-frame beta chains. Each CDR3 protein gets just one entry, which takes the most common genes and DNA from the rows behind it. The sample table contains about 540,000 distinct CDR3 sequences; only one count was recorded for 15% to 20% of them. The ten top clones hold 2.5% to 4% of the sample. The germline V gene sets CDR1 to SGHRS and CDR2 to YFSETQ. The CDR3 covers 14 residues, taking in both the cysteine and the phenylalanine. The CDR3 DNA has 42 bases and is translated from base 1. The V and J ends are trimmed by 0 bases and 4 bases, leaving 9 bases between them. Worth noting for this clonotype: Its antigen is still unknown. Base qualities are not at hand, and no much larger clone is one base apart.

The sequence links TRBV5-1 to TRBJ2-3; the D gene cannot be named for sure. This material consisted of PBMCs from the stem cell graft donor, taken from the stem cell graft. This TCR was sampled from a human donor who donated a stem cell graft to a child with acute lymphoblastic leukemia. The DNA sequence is TGCGCCAGCAGCTTGGCGTCCACCCCAGATACGCAGTATTTT. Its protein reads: CASSLASTPDTQYF.